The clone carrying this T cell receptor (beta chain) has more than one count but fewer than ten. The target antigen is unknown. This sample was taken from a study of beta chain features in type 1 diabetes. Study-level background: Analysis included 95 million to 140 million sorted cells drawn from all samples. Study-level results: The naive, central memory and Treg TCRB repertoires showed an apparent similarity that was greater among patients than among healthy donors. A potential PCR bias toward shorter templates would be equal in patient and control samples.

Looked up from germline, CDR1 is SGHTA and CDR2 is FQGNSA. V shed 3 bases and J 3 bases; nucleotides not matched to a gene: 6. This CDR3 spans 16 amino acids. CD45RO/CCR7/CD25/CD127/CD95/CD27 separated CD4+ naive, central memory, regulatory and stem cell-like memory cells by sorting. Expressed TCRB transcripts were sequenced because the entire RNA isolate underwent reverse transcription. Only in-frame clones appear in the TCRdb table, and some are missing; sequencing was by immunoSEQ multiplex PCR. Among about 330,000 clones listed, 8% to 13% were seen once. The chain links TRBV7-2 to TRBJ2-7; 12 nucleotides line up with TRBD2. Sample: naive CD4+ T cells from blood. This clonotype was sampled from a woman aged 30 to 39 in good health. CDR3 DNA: TGTGCCAGCAGCTTGGAAAGACTAGCGGGAGTCTACGAGCAGTACTTC. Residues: CASSLERLAGVYEQYF.